Sequencing of this T cell receptor (beta chain) was carried out in a study of CD8 T cells in ankylosing spondylitis. Study-wide points: Clones that were linked to disease were CD8+ and were relatively rare in peripheral blood. The study identified a TCR beta motif of several highly homologous variants that appeared characteristic of ankylosing spondylitis blood. In synovial fluid and blood from reactive arthritis, some motif variants were previously reported.

This clonotype came up many times. Its specificity is not known. The germline V gene encodes CDR1 SGDLS and CDR2 YYNGEE. The CDR3 has 17 amino acids. The J segment lost 1 base and the V segment lost 0 bases, leaving 3 bases of the junction unmatched. Libraries of TCR beta came from quantitative 5'-RACE with molecular barcodes. Each CDR3 protein is one row after TCRdb ran MiXCR on the 5' RACE reads. The sample includes 8,000 to 9,000 distinct CDR3 sequences, roughly 3.9% of them seen just once. The origin of this receptor is a female donor with ankylosing spondylitis or in good health (not recorded which). The rearrangement joins TRBV9 to TRBJ2-1; 11 bases fit TRBD2. The sample taken for sequencing was blood, either unsorted or a sorted T cell fraction (not recorded which). The CDR3 nucleotides read TGTGCCAGCAGCGTAGGGGCTAGCGGGGGGTCCTACAATGAGCAGTTCTTC. Translation: CASSVGASGGSYNEQFF.